A single sample gave rise to the 30 T cell receptor beta chains below, sequenced in a study of OX40 agonist ivuxolimab in advanced cancers. Using immunoSEQ multiplex PCR, the repertoire was profiled, and TCRdb retains in-frame clones only, with some absent. Of about 53,000 clones in the sample, around nine tenths were seen once. This sample comprised CD4+ or CD8+ T cells sorted from blood, obtained in a trial of the OX40 agonist ivuxolimab. Receptors were obtained from an adult with an advanced solid tumor such as melanoma, head and neck, liver or kidney cancer.

This clone came up a few times. The chain has TRBV11-2 and TRBJ2-3; 7 nucleotides line up with TRBD2. V lost 2 bases, J lost 2 bases, and 7 bases stayed unmatched. The CDR3 is 16 amino acids. The germline V gene has CDR1 SGHAT and CDR2 FQNNGV. This CDR3 reads CASSLLARETTDTQYF. In nucleotides, the CDR3 is TGTGCCAGCAGCTTATTGGCGCGGGAGACCACAGATACGCAGTATTTT.

This chain links TRBV9 with TRBJ2-1; D is unresolved. The V gene's germline CDR1 is SGDLS and CDR2 YYNGEE. The CDR3 consists of 14 residues. V was pared by 4 bases and J by 4 bases, with 12 bases between. In DNA form, the CDR3 reads TGTGCCAGCAGCTTCGGGCAGCTGTACAATGAGCAGTTCTTC. Translating it yields CASSFGQLYNEQFF.

This rearrangement joins TRBV27 to TRBJ1-1; D is possibly TRBD1 (5 bases). In germline, CDR1 is MNHEY, CDR2 SMNVEV (reference sequence). The CDR3 has 14 residues. With 4 bases removed from V and 1 base from J, the gap between germline ends came to 10 bases. The DNA of the CDR3 is TGTGCCAGCAGTTCGAGGGGCGCGAACACTGAAGCTTTCTTT. Translated: CASSSRGANTEAFF.

The chain recombines TRBV4-2 with TRBJ1-2, with a tentative D call TRBD1 (6 bases). CDR1 LGHNA and CDR2 YNFKEQ come from the germline V gene. The CDR3 length is 14 residues. V was pared by 0 bases and J by 6 bases, with 11 bases between. The CDR3 bases are TGTGCCAGCAGCCAAGATGAGGGGGGGAATGGCTACACCTTC. Translation gives CASSQDEGGNGYTF.

In the case of this clone: Germline and junction disagree at one end, which may indicate a read error. This rearrangement joins TRBV19 to TRBJ1-2, with D unclear. Germline assignment: CDR1 LNHDA and CDR2 SQIVND (reference sequence). CDR3 length: 12 residues. CDR3 nucleotide sequence: TGTGCCAGTAGTATTGCTGACTATCGCTACACCTTC. Translated: CASSIADYRYTF.

This sequence joins TRBV28 and TRBJ1-4; a weak D match, TRBD1 (6 bases). The V end was cut by 6 bases, the J end by 10 bases, with 18 bases between. The germline gives CDR1 MDHEN, CDR2 SYDVKM. The CDR3 length is 14 residues. CDR3 residues: CASRSDRILGKLFF. The DNA of the CDR3 is TGTGCCAGCAGATCTGACAGGATCCTCGGAAAACTGTTTTTT.

V is TRBV11-2 and J is TRBJ1-1; D not resolved. CDR3 length: 13 residues. V lost 5 bases and J lost 0, with 7 bases in between. Per the germline V gene, CDR1 is SGHAT and CDR2 is FQNNGV. The CDR3 sequence: CASSPQMNTEAFF. The CDR3 region has the DNA TGTGCCAGCAGCCCCCAGATGAACACTGAAGCTTTCTTT.

The chain links TRBV9 to TRBJ2-5, with TRBD2 as a possible D gene (6 bases). The DNA matches TRBJ2-7 better at its end, which makes the J call doubtful. The length of the CDR3 is 14 residues. CDR1 and CDR2 (germline): SGDLS, YYNGEE. The CDR3 nucleotides read TGTGCCAGCAGCGTACGGGGGATGGGGAACGAGCAGTACTTC. Translating gives CASSVRGMGNEQYF.

This chain joins TRBV5-5 and TRBJ1-2, with TRBD1 identical over 7 bases. Per germline, CDR1 SGHKS and CDR2 YYEKEE (reference sequence). With 3 bases clipped from V and 9 bases from J, the junction kept 8 bases outside the gene matches. The CDR3 runs to 13 residues. CDR3 nucleotide sequence: TGTGCCAGCAGCTCTACAGGGGCGGTGAGCTACACCTTC. It yields the protein CASSSTGAVSYTF.

This chain joins TRBV19 and TRBJ2-3; the D is unclear. The germline V gene has CDR1 LNHDA and CDR2 SQIVND (reference sequence). The germline V and J ends were trimmed by 9 bases and 9 bases, with 13 bases remaining between them. The CDR3 extends over 11 amino acids. CDR3 DNA sequence: TGTGCCAGCCGCCAGGAGTGGACGCAGTATTTT. Translated: CASRQEWTQYF.

This chain joins TRBV10-3 and TRBJ2-5; D is ambiguous. The V end was cut by 7 bases, the J end by 1 base, with 10 bases between. The CDR3 extends over 13 amino acids. Germline CDR1 reads ENHRY; CDR2 reads SYGVKD. CDR3 in DNA: TGTGCCATCAAGGCCGGGTCCCAAGAGACCCAGTACTTC. This sequence encodes CAIKAGSQETQYF.

The chain uses TRBV6-1 and TRBJ1-1; D gene ambiguous. The CDR3 is 15 residues long. The ends were cut back, 8 bases at V and 1 base at J, with 17 bases in the middle. CDR1 is MNHNS, CDR2 SASEGT, per germline. CDR3 nucleotides: TGTGCCAGCCGCGGTGAAGCGGCCGGGAACACTGAAGCTTTCTTT. Its translation: CASRGEAAGNTEAFF.

Here the CDR3 reads CASSPYGPPNTEAFF. CDR3 DNA: TGTGCCAGCTCACCTTATGGACCGCCGAACACTGAAGCTTTCTTT. This chain connects TRBV18 to TRBJ1-1; no definite D call. The CDR3 extends over 15 amino acids. Between the trimmed V and J ends, which lost 3 bases and 1 base, there was a span of 12 bases. CDR1 KGHSH and CDR2 LQKENI come from the germline V gene. Complete variable domain (other parts from reference TRBV18 and TRBJ1-1): NAGVMQNPRHLVRRRGQEARLRCSPMKGHSHVYWYRQLPEEGLKFMVYLQKENIIDESGMPKERFSAEFPKEGPSILRIQQVVRGDSAAYFCASSPYGPPNTEAFFGQGTRLTVV.

The table lists this clone with a few counts. The gene calls are TRBV28 and TRBJ2-2; 9 bases are shared with TRBD1. The germline CDR1 and CDR2 sequences are MDHEN and SYDVKM. Trimming at V came to 1 base and at J to 5 bases, leaving 5 bases not matched to a gene. The CDR3 contains 16 residues. The CDR3 here is CASSLSGQGWTGELFF. For the CDR3, the DNA is TGTGCCAGCAGTTTATCGGGACAGGGTTGGACCGGGGAGCTGTTTTTT.

This chain links TRBV6-1 with TRBJ2-1; D perhaps matches TRBD1 (5 bases). The ends were cut back, 8 bases at V and 9 bases at J, with 14 bases in the middle. The CDR3 runs 12 residues. The germline CDR1 and CDR2 sequences are MNHNS and SASEGT. The chain's CDR3 is CASGFQGGEQFF. Written as DNA, the CDR3 is TGTGCCAGCGGGTTCCAGGGCGGTGAGCAGTTCTTC.

The chain uses TRBV9 and TRBJ1-3, with D unclear. With 4 bases removed from V and 4 bases from J, the gap between germline ends came to 12 bases. Germline V gives CDR1 SGDLS, CDR2 YYNGEE. The CDR3 has 14 amino acids. The CDR3 spells CASSPTMGGNTIYF. The CDR3 nucleotides read TGTGCCAGCAGCCCCACGATGGGCGGAAACACCATATATTTT. Full variable domain (outside the CDR3, taken from reference TRBV9 and TRBJ1-3): DSGVTQTPKHLITATGQRVTLRCSPRSGDLSVYWYQQSLDQGLQFLIQYYNGEERAKGNILERFSAQQFPDLHSELNLSSLELGDSALYFCASSPTMGGNTIYFGEGSWLTVV.

The chain links TRBV27 to TRBJ2-3; D possibly uses TRBD1 or TRBD2 (6 bases each). This CDR3 region has 15 residues. Germline V gene sequence: CDR1 MNHEY, CDR2 SMNVEV (reference sequence). Trimming pared 1 base from V and 4 bases from J, leaving 12 bases between. The CDR3 protein is CASSLWAGEADTQYF. The CDR3 coding sequence is TGTGCCAGCAGTTTATGGGCAGGGGAGGCAGATACGCAGTATTTT.

CDR3 region: CASSFDRGNQETQYF. The DNA for the CDR3 is TGTGCCAGCAGTTTTGACAGGGGCAACCAAGAGACCCAGTACTTC. The chain has TRBV6-1 and TRBJ2-5; 8 bases align to TRBD1. With 5 bases clipped from V and 0 bases from J, the junction kept 5 bases outside the gene matches. This CDR3 has 15 residues. Germline values: CDR1 MNHNS, CDR2 SASEGT.

The gene calls are TRBV5-1 and TRBJ1-1; D remains unclear. V lost 0 bases and J lost 3, with 12 bases in between. This CDR3 is built from 15 residues. From germline, CDR1 is SGHRS and CDR2 YFSETQ. The CDR3 bases are TGCGCCAGCAGCTTGGTAGGTCGGCCGGACACTGAAGCTTTCTTT. Amino acid sequence: CASSLVGRPDTEAFF.

The rearrangement joins TRBV5-4 to TRBJ2-3, with TRBD2 identical over 10 bases. The CDR3 is made up of 16 amino acids. Trimming took 3 bases from V and 7 from J; bases not matched to a gene: 11. Germline assignment: CDR1 SGHNT and CDR2 YYREEE (reference sequence). The CDR3 loop is CASSYPSGGATNTQYF. In DNA, the CDR3 is TGTGCCAGCAGCTACCCGAGCGGGGGGGCTACTAATACGCAGTATTTT.

The gene calls are TRBV7-6 and TRBJ2-5; 12 bases map to TRBD1. Trimming removed 8 bases from V and 7 bases from J; junction bases left unmatched: 8. The CDR3 has 14 residues. Germline CDR1 is SGHVS and CDR2 is FNYEAQ. The DNA of the CDR3 is TGTGCCAGCGCGGGACAGGGGGCGCGGGCGACCCAGTACTTC. It translates to CASAGQGARATQYF.

The chain combines TRBV12-5 with TRBJ2-1; TRBD2 might be the D (7 bases). The CDR3 spans 15 residues. Germline CDR1 is LGHNT and CDR2 is FRNRAP. The V end lost 3 bases, the J end lost 8 bases, and 17 bases lay between the germline ends. This CDR3 is CASGFYGRGRDEQFF. CDR3 nucleotides: TGTGCTAGTGGTTTTTATGGTAGGGGGAGGGATGAGCAGTTCTTC.

The chain couples TRBV30 to TRBJ2-7; 9 bases agree with TRBD1. The CDR3 has 12 amino acids. The J segment lost 3 bases and the V segment lost 5 bases, leaving 2 bases of the junction unmatched. Germline loops: CDR1 GTSNPN, CDR2 SVGIG (reference sequence). The DNA for the CDR3 is TGTGCCTGGGCGGGACAGGGCTACGAGCAGTACTTC. It specifies CAWAGQGYEQYF.

Written as DNA, the CDR3 is TGTGCCAGCACCCGATCAGGGGGGCGCACAGATACGCAGTATTTT. This encodes CASTRSGGRTDTQYF. The chain carries TRBV25-1 and TRBJ2-3; possibly TRBD1 for D (7 bases). Per the germline V gene, CDR1 is MGHDK and CDR2 is SYGVNS. Trimming removed 7 bases at V and 1 base at J, with 15 bases between. CDR3 length: 15 residues.

This chain connects TRBV2 to TRBJ2-1; D remains ambiguous. Trimming removed 6 bases at V and 0 bases at J, with 9 bases between. There are 14 residues in the CDR3. From germline, CDR1 is SNHLY and CDR2 FYNNEI. The CDR3 DNA reads TGTGCCAGCAGAGGTCCGGGCTCCTACAATGAGCAGTTCTTC. Translating gives CASRGPGSYNEQFF.

The count of this clone is one. The chain joins TRBV29-1 to TRBJ2-5; D unclear. The CDR3 is 12 residues long. Germline V lookup: CDR1 SQVTM, CDR2 ANQGSEA. The ends were cut back, 1 base at V and 0 bases at J, with 3 bases in the middle. The CDR3 spells CSVEANQETQYF. CDR3 coding DNA: TGCAGCGTTGAAGCGAACCAAGAGACCCAGTACTTC.

CDR3 nucleotide sequence: TGTGCCAGCTCACAGGACGGGTACGGGGAAAAACTGTTTTTT. Translated: CASSQDGYGEKLFF. The gene calls are TRBV18 and TRBJ1-4; D remains ambiguous. V lost 4 bases and J lost 8, with 14 bases in between. CDR3 size: 14 residues. Germline assignment: CDR1 KGHSH and CDR2 LQKENI.

The chain couples TRBV18 to TRBJ2-6; 8 positions agree with TRBD2. V lost 2 bases and J lost 2; bases outside the gene matches: 2. Germline V gene lookup returns CDR1 KGHSH and CDR2 LQKENI. CDR3 length: 16 amino acids. This chain's CDR3 is CASSPIAGTGANVLTF. The CDR3 DNA is TGTGCCAGCTCACCAATAGCGGGGACTGGGGCCAACGTCCTGACTTTC.

The V call is TRBV10-2, the J call TRBJ2-7; 7 bases agree with TRBD2. The CDR3 is 12 amino acids. Per the germline V gene, CDR1 is WSHSY and CDR2 is SAAADI. Unmatched junction bases numbered 4, after V lost 8 bases and J lost 3 bases. The CDR3 DNA is TGCGCCAGCGCCCCGGGAGGCTACGAGCAGTACTTC. Translated, it gives CASAPGGYEQYF.

The count of this clone is one. V gene TRBV27 combines with J gene TRBJ2-7; 8 bases agree with TRBD2. CDR3 length equals 15 residues. CDR1 MNHEY and CDR2 SMNVEV come from the germline V gene (reference sequence). The ends lost 6 bases at V and 0 bases at J; junction bases unmatched: 7. This CDR3 is CASRKGGGNSYEQYF. Here the CDR3 DNA reads TGTGCCAGCAGGAAGGGCGGGGGGAACTCCTACGAGCAGTACTTC.